This passage covers 28 T cell receptor beta chains from one sample sequenced in a study of blood T cell repertoires in COVID-19. Profiled with immunoSEQ multiplex PCR; TCRdb holds only in-frame clones, not every one. The sample lists 650,000 to 800,000 clones; approximately 90% were seen once. The specimen was peripheral blood. The receptors stem from a woman aged 18-29 years with acute or convalescent COVID-19.

The V gene is TRBV7-9, the J gene TRBJ2-3, with 9 bases identical to TRBD1. Germline V gives CDR1 SEHNR, CDR2 FQNEAQ (reference sequence). The length of the CDR3 is 16 residues. V was clipped by 5 bases and J by 3 bases; unmatched bases: 9. The CDR3 DNA reads TGTGCCAGCAGCCTCATCACAGGGGGCCGGACAGATACGCAGTATTTT. This codes for CASSLITGGRTDTQYF.

The V gene is TRBV4-1, the J gene TRBJ1-3; D perhaps matches TRBD1 (6 bases). Germline V lookup: CDR1 MGHRA, CDR2 YSYEKL. CDR3 length: 16 amino acids. V was shortened by 0 bases and J by 4 bases, with 13 bases between the two germline ends. CDR3 residues: CASSQDRPGAGNTIYF. CDR3 sequence (DNA): TGCGCCAGCAGCCAAGATCGTCCAGGGGCCGGAAACACCATATATTTT.

The chain combines TRBV7-9 with TRBJ2-3; 13 positions match TRBD2. Germline values: CDR1 SEHNR, CDR2 FQNEAQ (reference sequence). J lost 2 bases, V lost 6 bases, and 8 bases had no gene match. This CDR3 contains 17 residues. This chain's CDR3 is CASSQAGTSGNTDTQYF. CDR3 DNA: TGTGCCAGCAGTCAAGCGGGGACTAGCGGGAACACAGATACGCAGTATTTT.

The V call is TRBV11-2, the J call TRBJ2-2; 7 bases match TRBD1. The germline gives CDR1 SGHAT, CDR2 FQNNGV. This CDR3 region has 15 residues. The trim removed 4 bases at V and 6 bases at J, leaving 8 bases unmatched. The CDR3 here is CASSSPTGNAGELFF. DNA of the CDR3: TGTGCCAGCAGCTCCCCGACAGGGAATGCCGGGGAGCTGTTTTTT.

The CDR3 reads CASNLSPGTVNQPQHF. In DNA form, the CDR3 reads TGTGCCAGCAACCTCTCCCCCGGGACAGTGAATCAGCCCCAGCATTTT. The rearrangement joins TRBV27 to TRBJ1-5; 7 bases line up with TRBD1. Trimming took 7 bases from V and 4 from J; bases not matched to a gene: 13. Germline CDR1 reads MNHEY; CDR2 reads SMNVEV (reference sequence). The length of the CDR3 is 16 residues.

CDR3 loop: CASSPSGLNSGANVLTF. The CDR3 coding sequence is TGTGCCAGCAGCCCCTCGGGACTCAACTCTGGGGCCAACGTCCTGACTTTC. The chain links TRBV7-2 to TRBJ2-6; D is possibly TRBD2 (6 bases). CDR1 SGHTA and CDR2 FQGNSA come from the germline V gene. CDR3 length equals 17 residues. Trimming removed 5 bases at V and 0 bases at J, with 14 bases between.

The rearrangement uses TRBV7-9 and TRBJ1-1, with 10 bases aligning to TRBD1. The CDR3 runs 17 residues. V shed 4 bases and J 3 bases; nucleotides not matched to a gene: 11. CDR1 and CDR2 from the germline V gene are SEHNR and FQNEAQ (reference sequence). CDR3 loop: CASSSLDRGIWDTEAFF. The CDR3 nucleotides are TGTGCCAGCAGCTCCCTGGACAGGGGGATCTGGGACACTGAAGCTTTCTTT.

The rearrangement uses TRBV13 and TRBJ2-2; 12 nucleotides line up with TRBD1. Germline lookup yields CDR1 PRHDT and CDR2 FYEKMQ (reference sequence). The CDR3 has 16 amino acids. The ends lost 0 bases at V and 8 bases at J; junction bases unmatched: 4. DNA of the CDR3: TGTGCCAGCAGCTTAGGCGGGACAGGGGGCCAAGGGGAGCTGTTTTTT. Translating gives CASSLGGTGGQGELFF.

In nucleotides, the CDR3 is TGCAGCGTCCCCAGTCCAGTCAACTACGAGCAGTACTTC. As protein: CSVPSPVNYEQYF. The V and J genes are TRBV29-1 and TRBJ2-7, with unresolved D. Trimming took 6 bases from V and 3 from J, leaving 15 bases between them. The CDR3 runs 13 residues. CDR1 and CDR2 from the germline V gene are SQVTM and ANQGSEA.

V and J are TRBV27 and TRBJ1-1, with D unresolved. This CDR3 contains 14 residues. Per germline, CDR1 MNHEY and CDR2 SMNVEV (reference sequence). V lost 4 bases and J 2 bases, leaving 11 bases between the germline ends. CDR3 sequence: CASSSAGPNTEAFF. Written as DNA, the CDR3 is TGTGCCAGCAGTTCGGCAGGTCCAAACACTGAAGCTTTCTTT.

The chain joins TRBV5-4 to TRBJ1-2, with TRBD1 matching 8 bases. Germline V lookup: CDR1 SGHNT, CDR2 YYREEE (reference sequence). There are 14 residues in the CDR3. V lost 5 bases, J lost 2 bases, and 5 bases stayed unmatched. CDR3 loop: CASRSGGANYGYTF. The CDR3 region has the DNA TGTGCCAGCAGGTCAGGGGGCGCGAACTATGGCTACACCTTC. Supplemented by reference TRBV5-4 and TRBJ1-2, the full variable domain reads ETGVTQSPTHLIKTRGQQVTLRCSSQSGHNTVSWYQQALGQGPQFIFQYYREEENGRGNFPPRFSGLQFPNYSSELNVNALELDDSALYLCASRSGGANYGYTFGSGTRLTVV.

Worth noting for this clone: In the same sample, other DNA sequences code for this CDR3. The genes are TRBV18 and TRBJ2-5, with a tentative D call TRBD1 (5 bases). V was trimmed by 2 bases and J by 1 base, leaving 8 bases between them. The CDR3 has 14 amino acids. CDR1 is KGHSH, CDR2 LQKENI, per germline. As DNA, the CDR3 is TGTGCCAGCTCACCAAAGGGGTCCCAAGAGACCCAGTACTTC. Protein product: CASSPKGSQETQYF.

The chain employs TRBV28 and TRBJ1-5, with D unresolved. The germline V gene has CDR1 MDHEN and CDR2 SYDVKM. V was shortened by 3 bases and J by 4 bases, with 10 bases between the two germline ends. The length of the CDR3 is 14 residues. CDR3 DNA sequence: TGTGCCAGCAGTTTGTCCAGTTGGAATCAGCCCCAGCATTTT. As protein: CASSLSSWNQPQHF.

The chain links TRBV28 to TRBJ1-5; D is ambiguous. Germline assignment: CDR1 MDHEN and CDR2 SYDVKM. The CDR3 sequence is 13 residues long. V was shortened by 9 bases and J by 0 bases, with 9 bases between the two germline ends. The CDR3 coding sequence is TGTGCCAGTCAGACTCATAGCAATCAGCCCCAGCATTTT. Translating it yields CASQTHSNQPQHF.

The chain combines TRBV10-1 with TRBJ2-3; D unclear. This CDR3 is 9 amino acids long. Looked up from germline, CDR1 is WNHNN and CDR2 is SYGVQD (reference sequence). With 8 bases removed from V and 8 bases from J, the gap between germline ends came to 5 bases. The CDR3 sequence is CASLCTQYF. The CDR3 DNA reads as TGCGCCAGCCTATGTACGCAGTATTTT.

The gene calls are TRBV4-2 and TRBJ1-5, with D hard to call. Trimming took off 0 bases at V and 0 bases at J, with 6 bases between the two ends. This CDR3 is built from 15 residues. Germline V lookup: CDR1 LGHNA, CDR2 YNFKEQ. The CDR3 sequence: CASSQDRNSNQPQHF. CDR3 DNA: TGTGCCAGCAGCCAAGACAGAAATAGCAATCAGCCCCAGCATTTT.

The chain recombines TRBV9 with TRBJ2-7; D might be TRBD1 (6 bases). The germline V gene has CDR1 SGDLS and CDR2 YYNGEE. V lost 2 bases, J lost 0 bases, and 12 bases lay in between. The CDR3 has 15 residues. The CDR3 DNA is TGTGCCAGCAGCGTCCAGGACAGTCTCTCCTACGAGCAGTACTTC. It encodes CASSVQDSLSYEQYF.

The chain couples TRBV3-1 (or the pseudogene TRBV3-2) to TRBJ2-5; D might be TRBD2 (5 bases). The CDR3 consists of 15 residues. From germline, CDR1 is LGHDT and CDR2 YNNKEL (reference sequence). V lost 0 bases to trimming and J lost 5 bases, with 13 bases between them. The CDR3 loop is CASSQEGVGLETQYF. In nucleotides, the CDR3 is TGTGCCAGCAGCCAAGAAGGTGTCGGACTGGAGACCCAGTACTTC.

On this clone: The identical CDR3 is also encoded by other nucleotide sequences in the sample. The V and J genes are TRBV11-2 and TRBJ2-7, with 8 positions matching TRBD1. This CDR3 comprises 14 residues. Losses at the gene ends were 4 bases for V and 3 bases for J; bases not matched to a gene: 5. Germline V gives CDR1 SGHAT, CDR2 FQNNGV. The CDR3 spells CASSSRTGSYEQYF. The CDR3 nucleotides are TGTGCCAGCAGCTCCCGGACAGGGAGCTACGAGCAGTACTTC.

The V call is TRBV5-6, the J call TRBJ1-2; tentatively, D is TRBD1 (6 bases). V dropped 4 bases and J dropped 5 bases, with 21 bases sitting between them. The CDR3 is made up of 16 amino acids. Germline CDR1 reads SGHDT; CDR2 reads YYEEEE. DNA of the CDR3: TGTGCCAGCAGCGACATTAGGGACACCCGATTATATGGCTACACCTTC. Its protein is CASSDIRDTRLYGYTF.

This rearrangement joins TRBV6-5 to TRBJ1-1; TRBD1 matches at 7 bases. The germline CDR1 and CDR2 sequences are MNHEY and SVGAGI. The CDR3 consists of 13 residues. J lost 5 bases, V lost 6 bases, and 6 bases had no gene match. The CDR3 region has the DNA TGTGCCAGCAGGACAGGGCCGTGGACTGAAGCTTTCTTT. Its protein product is CASRTGPWTEAFF.

The CDR3 sequence is CASSPRTGGGGNTIYF. The CDR3 DNA reads TGTGCCAGCAGCCCACGGACAGGGGGGGGAGGAAACACCATATATTTT. V usage is TRBV9 and J usage is TRBJ1-3; 10 nucleotides match TRBD1. The CDR3 is made up of 16 amino acids. Looked up from germline, CDR1 is SGDLS and CDR2 is YYNGEE. J gave up 4 bases and V 4 bases, and 8 bases lay outside the gene matches.

The V gene is TRBV5-8, the J gene TRBJ1-2, with 8 nucleotides matching TRBD1. Unmatched junction bases numbered 9, after V lost 3 bases and J lost 5 bases. The germline gives CDR1 SGHTS, CDR2 YDEGEE. There are 15 residues in the CDR3. CDR3 loop: CASSSRDRRLYGYTF. The CDR3 region has the DNA TGTGCCAGCAGCTCCCGGGACAGGAGGCTATATGGCTACACCTTC.

V and J are TRBV28 and TRBJ2-3; D is perhaps TRBD2 (5 bases). The CDR3 has 18 residues. V lost 4 bases and J lost 4, with 24 bases in between. Germline-derived CDR1 and CDR2 are MDHEN and SYDVKM. The CDR3 region is CASSSNPGRRGFPDTQYF. The DNA for the CDR3 is TGTGCCAGCAGTTCAAACCCAGGACGTAGAGGGTTCCCAGATACGCAGTATTTT.

The chain carries TRBV30 and TRBJ1-6; 7 positions agree with TRBD1. CDR1 and CDR2 (germline): GTSNPN, SVGIG (reference sequence). This CDR3 contains 15 residues. V lost 2 bases, J lost 10 bases, and 11 bases stayed unmatched. The CDR3 region has the DNA TGTGCCTGGAGTACAGGGGCTGGTTCGGAATCACCCCTCCACTTT. This encodes CAWSTGAGSESPLHF.

This rearrangement joins TRBV7-9 to TRBJ2-1, with D maybe TRBD1 (5 bases). This CDR3 has 14 residues. V lost 1 base, J lost 6 bases, and 10 bases lay in between. Germline assignment: CDR1 SEHNR and CDR2 FQNEAQ (reference sequence). The CDR3 here is CASSLDYRGNEQFF. CDR3 DNA: TGTGCCAGCAGCTTAGACTATAGGGGCAATGAGCAGTTCTTC.

This clone was seen a single time. The chain combines TRBV27 with TRBJ2-2; D remains ambiguous. The V end lost 5 bases, the J end lost 5 bases, and 6 bases lay between the germline ends. The CDR3 loop spans 12 amino acids. CDR1 is MNHEY, CDR2 SMNVEV, per germline (reference sequence). CDR3 coding DNA: TGTGCCAGCAGTCCAGATACCGGGGAGCTGTTTTTT. Translation: CASSPDTGELFF.

This chain connects TRBV10-3 to TRBJ1-1; D unresolved. CDR3 length equals 12 residues. The germline V gene has CDR1 ENHRY and CDR2 SYGVKD. Trimming pared 11 bases from V and 5 bases from J, leaving 15 bases between. The CDR3 reads CASSIRETEAFF. The CDR3, as DNA: TGTGCCTCATCCATCCGGGAAACTGAAGCTTTCTTT.